This T cell receptor (beta chain) was identified during a study of cytomegalovirus exposure and HLA in healthy donors. Both 60 Vbeta primers and 13 Jbeta primers went into the PCR. The protocol was immunoSEQ multiplex PCR, while the TCRdb copy is restricted to in-frame clones and leaves out a portion. The repertoire has about 120,000 clones, about 70% of them found once; the top ten carry roughly 12%. The CDR3 extends over 15 amino acids. V was clipped by 1 base and J by 1 base; unmatched bases: 3. CDR1 and CDR2 from the germline V gene are KGHSH and LQKENI. A remark on this clone: What it binds is unknown.

Overall study results and limits: TCR beta sequences reportedly predicted most subjects' HLA-A and HLA-B alleles accurately.

The sample comprised PBMCs. V gene TRBV18 combines with J gene TRBJ2-7, with 8 bases fitting TRBD2. This sequence was found in a middle-aged woman in good health and CMV-seropositive. This CDR3 reads CASSPLAGMSYEQYF. CDR3 DNA sequence: TGTGCCAGCTCACCACTAGCGGGGATGTCCTACGAGCAGTACTTC.